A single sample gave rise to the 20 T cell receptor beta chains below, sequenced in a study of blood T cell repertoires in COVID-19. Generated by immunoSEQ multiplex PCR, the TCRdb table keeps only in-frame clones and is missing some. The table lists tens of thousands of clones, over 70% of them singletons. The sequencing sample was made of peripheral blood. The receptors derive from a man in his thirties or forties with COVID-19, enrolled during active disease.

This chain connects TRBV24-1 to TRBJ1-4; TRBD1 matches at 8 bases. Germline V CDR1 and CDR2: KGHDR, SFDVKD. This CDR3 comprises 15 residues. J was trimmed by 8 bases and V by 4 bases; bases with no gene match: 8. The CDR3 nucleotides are TGTGCCACCAGTGACCGTCGACAGGGGAGGGAAAAACTGTTTTTT. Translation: CATSDRRQGREKLFF.

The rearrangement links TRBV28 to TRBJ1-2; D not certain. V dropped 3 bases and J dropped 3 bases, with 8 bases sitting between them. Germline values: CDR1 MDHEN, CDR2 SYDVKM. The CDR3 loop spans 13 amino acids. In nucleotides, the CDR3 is TGTGCCAGCAGTTTTACTATCGACTATGGCTACACCTTC. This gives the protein CASSFTIDYGYTF.

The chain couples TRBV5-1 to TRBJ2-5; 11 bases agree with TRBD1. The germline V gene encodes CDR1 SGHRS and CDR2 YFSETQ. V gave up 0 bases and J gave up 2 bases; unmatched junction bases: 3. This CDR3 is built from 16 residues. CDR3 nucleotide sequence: TGCGCCAGCAGCTTGGCCGGGACAGGGGGACAAGAGACCCAGTACTTC. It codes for CASSLAGTGGQETQYF.

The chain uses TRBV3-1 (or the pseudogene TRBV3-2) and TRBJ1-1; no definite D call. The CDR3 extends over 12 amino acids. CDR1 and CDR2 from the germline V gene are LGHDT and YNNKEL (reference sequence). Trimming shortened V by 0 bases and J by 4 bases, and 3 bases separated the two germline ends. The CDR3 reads CASSQDFTEAFF. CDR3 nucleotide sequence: TGTGCCAGCAGCCAAGACTTCACTGAAGCTTTCTTT.

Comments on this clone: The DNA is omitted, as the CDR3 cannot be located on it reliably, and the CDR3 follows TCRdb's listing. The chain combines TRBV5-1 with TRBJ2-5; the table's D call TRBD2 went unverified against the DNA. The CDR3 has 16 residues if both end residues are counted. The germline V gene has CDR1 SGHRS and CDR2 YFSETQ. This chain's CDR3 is CASILGEFPPAETQYF.

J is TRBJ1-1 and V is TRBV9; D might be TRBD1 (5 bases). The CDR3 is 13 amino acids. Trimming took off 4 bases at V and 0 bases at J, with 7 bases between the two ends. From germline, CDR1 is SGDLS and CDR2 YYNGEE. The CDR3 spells CASSSGMNTEAFF. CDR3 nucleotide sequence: TGTGCCAGCAGCTCAGGGATGAACACTGAAGCTTTCTTT.

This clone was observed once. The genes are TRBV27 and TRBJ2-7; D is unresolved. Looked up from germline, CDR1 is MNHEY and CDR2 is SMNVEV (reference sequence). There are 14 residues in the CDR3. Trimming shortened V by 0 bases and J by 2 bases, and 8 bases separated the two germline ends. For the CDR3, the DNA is TGTGCCAGCAGTTTATCCGCCAGGCCCTACGAGCAGTACTTC. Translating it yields CASSLSARPYEQYF.

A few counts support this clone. The DNA for the CDR3 is TGTGCCAGCAGTACGGGATCGGACAGCGGGGAGCTGTTTTTT. Translating it yields CASSTGSDSGELFF. The chain has TRBV6-5 and TRBJ2-2; possible D gene TRBD1, 6 bases. The CDR3 sequence is 14 residues long. CDR1 is MNHEY, CDR2 SVGAGI, per germline. The V end was cut by 5 bases, the J end by 7 bases, with 14 bases between.

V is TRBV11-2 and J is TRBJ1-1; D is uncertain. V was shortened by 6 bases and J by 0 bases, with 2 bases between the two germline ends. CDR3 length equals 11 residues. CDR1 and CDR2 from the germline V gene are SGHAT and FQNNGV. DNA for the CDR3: TGTGCCAGCAGTATGAACACTGAAGCTTTCTTT. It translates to CASSMNTEAFF.

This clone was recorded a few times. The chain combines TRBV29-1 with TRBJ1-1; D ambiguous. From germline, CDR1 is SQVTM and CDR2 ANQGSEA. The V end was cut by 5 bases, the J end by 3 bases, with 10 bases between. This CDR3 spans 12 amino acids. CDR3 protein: CSVKTEHTEAFF. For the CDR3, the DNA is TGCAGCGTTAAAACAGAACACACTGAAGCTTTCTTT.

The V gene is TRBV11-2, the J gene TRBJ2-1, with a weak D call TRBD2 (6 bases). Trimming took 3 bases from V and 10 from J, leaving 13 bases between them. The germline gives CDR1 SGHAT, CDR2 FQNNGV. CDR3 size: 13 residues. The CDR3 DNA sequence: TGTGCCAGCAGCTTCACAGGAGGAGGGGAGCAGTTCTTC. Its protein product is CASSFTGGGEQFF.

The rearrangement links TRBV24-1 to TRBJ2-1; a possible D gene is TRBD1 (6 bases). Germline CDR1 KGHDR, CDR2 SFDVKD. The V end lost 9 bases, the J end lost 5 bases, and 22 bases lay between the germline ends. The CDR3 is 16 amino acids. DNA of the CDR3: TGTGCCACCGCAGGCCCCACCAGGGGAGTAGACAATGAGCAGTTCTTC. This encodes CATAGPTRGVDNEQFF.

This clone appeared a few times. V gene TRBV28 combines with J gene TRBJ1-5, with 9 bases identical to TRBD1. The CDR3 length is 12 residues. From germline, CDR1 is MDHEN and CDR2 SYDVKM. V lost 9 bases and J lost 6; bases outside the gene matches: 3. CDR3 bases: TGTGCCAGTTTACAGGGGGCTCAGCCCCAGCATTTT. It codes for CASLQGAQPQHF.

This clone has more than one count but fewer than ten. The CDR3 bases are TGTGCCAGCAGCTTACAGTGGACTAGCGGCGAGCAGTACTTC. Its translation: CASSLQWTSGEQYF. The gene calls are TRBV11-2 and TRBJ2-7; TRBD2 aligns across 10 bases. The junction had 4 bases not matched to a gene; V was cut back by 2 bases and J by 6 bases. Germline V gives CDR1 SGHAT, CDR2 FQNNGV. The CDR3 length is 14 residues.

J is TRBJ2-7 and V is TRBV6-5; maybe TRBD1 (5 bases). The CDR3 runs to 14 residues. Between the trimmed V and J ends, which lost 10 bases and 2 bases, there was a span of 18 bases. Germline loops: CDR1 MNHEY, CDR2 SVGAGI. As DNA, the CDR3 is TGTGCCACCACAGTTGACAGTGGGACCTACGAGCAGTACTTC. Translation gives CATTVDSGTYEQYF.

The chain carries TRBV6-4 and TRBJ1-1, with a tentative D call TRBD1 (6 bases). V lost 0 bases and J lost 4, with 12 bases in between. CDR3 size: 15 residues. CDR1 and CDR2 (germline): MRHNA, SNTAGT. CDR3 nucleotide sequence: TGTGCCAGCAGTGACTCCCCAGGGGTCGGCACTGAAGCTTTCTTT. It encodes CASSDSPGVGTEAFF.

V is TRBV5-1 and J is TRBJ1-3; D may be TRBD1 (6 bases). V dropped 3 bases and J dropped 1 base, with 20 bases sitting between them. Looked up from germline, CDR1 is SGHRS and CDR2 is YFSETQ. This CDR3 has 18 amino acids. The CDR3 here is CASSYGIRQDVSGNTIYF. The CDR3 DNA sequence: TGCGCCAGCAGCTACGGGATTCGACAGGACGTATCTGGAAACACCATATATTTT.

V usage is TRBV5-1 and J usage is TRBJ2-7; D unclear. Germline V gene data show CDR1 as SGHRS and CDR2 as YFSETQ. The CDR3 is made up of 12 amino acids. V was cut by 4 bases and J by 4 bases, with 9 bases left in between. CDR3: CASSKNRYEQYF. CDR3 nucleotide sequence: TGCGCCAGCAGCAAGAACAGATACGAGCAGTACTTC.

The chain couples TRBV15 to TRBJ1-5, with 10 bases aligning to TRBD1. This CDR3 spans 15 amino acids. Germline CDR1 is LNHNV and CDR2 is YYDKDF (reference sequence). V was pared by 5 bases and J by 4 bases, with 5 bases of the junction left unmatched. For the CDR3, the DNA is TGTGCCACCAGCTCCCGACAGGGGGCTAATCAGCCCCAGCATTTT. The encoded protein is CATSSRQGANQPQHF.

The CDR3 protein is CASGSQWDSTDTQYF. The DNA for the CDR3 is TGTGCCAGTGGGAGCCAATGGGATAGCACAGATACGCAGTATTTT. This sequence joins TRBV19 and TRBJ2-3; D might be TRBD2 (5 bases). The CDR3 sequence is 15 residues long. V was clipped by 8 bases and J by 0 bases, with 15 bases between them. Looked up from germline, CDR1 is LNHDA and CDR2 is SQIVND (reference sequence).